These 28 T cell receptor beta chains came from one sample sequenced in a study of blood T cells in healthy people across ages. With a J-beta primer mix and a sample-barcoded 5' primer, a second PCR ran about 6 to 11 cycles. TCRdb fed the 5' RACE reads into MiXCR, producing one record per CDR3 protein. This sample yields hundreds of thousands of distinct CDR3 sequences, of which 20% to 30% are seen a single time; just over 8.5% belongs to the top ten. In addition, the sample was reused for a study of T cells of mothers and their children.

The sample was blood. The receptor source for this set is a boy aged 5-17 years in good health.

The CDR3 nucleotides read TGTGCCAGCAGCTCACTAGCGGGGGGACGGGAGCAGTTCTTC. Translation: CASSSLAGGREQFF. This chain joins TRBV2 and TRBJ2-5; 12 bases line up with TRBD2. The J call may be incorrect, as the DNA end agrees better with TRBJ2-1. There are 14 residues in the CDR3. Germline CDR1 is SNHLY and CDR2 is FYNNEI.

This clonotype was recorded at least ten times. This chain connects TRBV4-1 to TRBJ1-6; tentatively, D is TRBD1 (6 bases). This CDR3 spans 12 amino acids. Germline loops: CDR1 MGHRA, CDR2 YSYEKL. Trimming shortened V by 4 bases and J by 11 bases, and 9 bases separated the two germline ends. CDR3 nucleotides: TGCGCCAGCAGCCCAACAGGGCCACCCCTCCACTTT. Protein: CASSPTGPPLHF.

The table lists this clonotype with a few counts. The chain couples TRBV12-3 or TRBV12-4 to TRBJ1-4; possible D gene TRBD1, 5 bases. The CDR3 has 13 residues. Deletions cut 2 bases from V and 8 bases from J, with 9 bases between. The CDR3, as DNA: TGTGCCAGCAGTTTACGGGACGGGGAAAAACTGTTTTTT. Translation gives CASSLRDGEKLFF.

This sequence joins TRBV12-3 or TRBV12-4 and TRBJ2-5; 9 positions agree with TRBD2. V was clipped by 6 bases and J by 2 bases; unmatched bases: 10. The CDR3 loop spans 16 amino acids. The CDR3 sequence is CASSPFRLADQETQYF. The CDR3 nucleotides are TGTGCCAGCAGCCCCTTTAGACTAGCGGATCAAGAGACCCAGTACTTC.

About this clonotype: Since a much larger clone is just one base distant, this may be a read error. The chain carries TRBV6-1 and TRBJ2-5, with D maybe TRBD2 (7 bases). Germline-derived CDR1 and CDR2 are MNHNS and SASEGT. The CDR3 is 14 amino acids. V dropped 3 bases and J dropped 5 bases, with 13 bases sitting between them. CDR3 in amino acids: CASSDGGGRETQYF. For the CDR3, the DNA is TGTGCCAGCAGTGATGGGGGGGGCCGCGAGACCCAGTACTTC.

The rearrangement uses TRBV7-2 and TRBJ1-2; 8 bases are a match to TRBD1. This CDR3 region has 14 residues. Trimming at V came to 3 bases and at J to 2 bases, leaving 2 bases not matched to a gene. From germline, CDR1 is SGHTA and CDR2 FQGNSA. The chain's CDR3 is CASSLTGDNYGYTF. The CDR3 coding sequence is TGTGCCAGCAGCTTGACAGGGGACAACTATGGCTACACCTTC.

This clonotype was recorded a few times. This chain joins TRBV20-1 and TRBJ1-4; D is undetermined. The CDR3 contains 13 residues. With 3 bases removed from V and 8 bases from J, the gap between germline ends came to 13 bases. Germline-derived CDR1 and CDR2 are DFQATT and SNEGSKA (reference sequence). The CDR3 DNA reads TGCAGTGCTAGCGCTCACGCCTGGGAAAAACTGTTTTTT. It is translated as CSASAHAWEKLFF.

This clonotype was seen a handful of times. The genes are TRBV7-9 and TRBJ2-7; D perhaps matches TRBD2 (5 bases). The CDR3 contains 13 residues. Trimming removed 5 bases from V and 5 bases from J, with 13 bases in between. Germline V gives CDR1 SEHNR, CDR2 FQNEAQ (reference sequence). DNA of the CDR3: TGTGCCAGCAGCGCCCCGTTGGAGGACGAGCAGTACTTC. Encoded protein: CASSAPLEDEQYF.

This clonotype appeared a few times. This sequence joins TRBV28 and TRBJ2-5; 9 positions match TRBD2. The J call is in doubt because the DNA end fits TRBJ2-1 better. Germline V gene data show CDR1 as MDHEN and CDR2 as SYDVKM. The CDR3 has 18 amino acids. CDR3 sequence (DNA): TGTGCCAGCAGTTTTTCTTCGATGACTAGCGGCATATACAATGAGCAGTTCTTC. It yields the protein CASSFSSMTSGIYNEQFF.

The CDR3 DNA reads as TGCAGCGTTAAAGGATTAACTAGCGGAAACTACGAGCAGTACTTC. Encoded protein: CSVKGLTSGNYEQYF. V usage is TRBV29-1 and J usage is TRBJ2-7; TRBD2 agrees at 8 bases. The CDR3 is 15 amino acids. Germline-derived CDR1 and CDR2 are SQVTM and ANQGSEA. V shed 5 bases and J 3 bases; nucleotides not matched to a gene: 12.

In DNA, the CDR3 is TGTGCCAGCAGTTCTGGTGCGGACAGGGGGTACGAGCAGTACTTC. Encoded protein: CASSSGADRGYEQYF. The chain couples TRBV6-5 to TRBJ2-7; 10 bases map to TRBD1. In germline, CDR1 is MNHEY, CDR2 SVGAGI. The CDR3 spans 15 residues. With 4 bases clipped from V and 4 bases from J, the junction kept 7 bases outside the gene matches.

This clonotype appeared a single time. The V call is TRBV5-1, the J call TRBJ2-7; TRBD1 agrees at 9 bases. After removal of 4 bases from V and 3 bases from J, the junction contained 11 bases not matched to a gene. Germline CDR1 and CDR2: SGHRS and YFSETQ. The CDR3 length is 16 residues. The CDR3 DNA sequence: TGCGCCAGCAGCCGTCTACAGGGGGCCGAGGGCTACGAGCAGTACTTC. Amino acids: CASSRLQGAEGYEQYF.

This clonotype was seen more than once but under ten times. V is TRBV28 and J is TRBJ2-7; 10 positions match TRBD1. The CDR3 has 15 residues. V gave up 3 bases and J gave up 7 bases; unmatched junction bases: 9. Germline lookup yields CDR1 MDHEN and CDR2 SYDVKM. The DNA of the CDR3 is TGTGCCAGCAGTTTGTGGACAGGGGGGGCAAGGGAGCAGTACTTC. It encodes CASSLWTGGAREQYF.

A few counts support this clonotype. DNA for the CDR3: TGTGCCAGCAGGGAACTAGCGGGCGGTAGGGAGACCCAGTACTTC. Translating gives CASRELAGGRETQYF. The chain combines TRBV27 with TRBJ2-5, with 9 bases matching TRBD2. V gave up 6 bases and J gave up 5 bases; unmatched junction bases: 10. The CDR3 has 15 residues. Germline V gene data show CDR1 as MNHEY and CDR2 as SMNVEV (reference sequence).

This clonotype was detected ten times or more. This chain connects TRBV29-1 to TRBJ1-1; 10 nucleotides line up with TRBD1. Germline V CDR1 and CDR2: SQVTM, ANQGSEA. V shed 4 bases, J shed 5 bases, and the junction held 7 bases outside the gene matches. This CDR3 is 14 amino acids long. This chain's CDR3 is CSVAGTGAGTEAFF. The CDR3, as DNA: TGCAGCGTTGCGGGGACAGGGGCCGGAACTGAAGCTTTCTTT.

The rearrangement links TRBV3-1 to TRBJ2-2, with 10 bases fitting TRBD2. The germline gives CDR1 LGHDT, CDR2 YNNKEL (reference sequence). V shed 4 bases, J shed 0 bases, and the junction held 11 bases outside the gene matches. The CDR3 contains 19 residues. The CDR3 is CASSLGTSVVQANTGELFF. The CDR3 DNA reads TGTGCCAGCAGCCTCGGGACTAGCGTCGTCCAAGCGAACACCGGGGAGCTGTTTTTT.

This clonotype was seen a handful of times. The chain couples TRBV6-6 to TRBJ1-2, with 7 bases identical to TRBD1. The length of the CDR3 is 16 residues. Germline CDR1 and CDR2: MNHNY and SVGAGI (reference sequence). V lost 5 bases to trimming and J lost 4 bases; unmatched junction nucleotides: 13. This CDR3 reads CASSNEGQTNFYGYTF. In DNA, the CDR3 is TGTGCCAGCAGTAATGAGGGACAGACAAACTTCTATGGCTACACCTTC.

This chain links TRBV6-5 with TRBJ1-4, with D tentatively TRBD1 (5 bases). Germline V gene sequence: CDR1 MNHEY, CDR2 SVGAGI. The CDR3 contains 15 residues. The germline V and J ends were trimmed by 0 bases and 4 bases, with 9 bases remaining between them. CDR3 in amino acids: CASSYSRQSNEKLFF. The CDR3 region has the DNA TGTGCCAGCAGTTACTCAAGACAGAGTAATGAAAAACTGTTTTTT.

CDR3 DNA sequence: TGCAGTGCCGCTAACAGGGGGCTCGGGGAAAAACTGTTTTTT. This codes for CSAANRGLGEKLFF. The chain uses TRBV20-1 and TRBJ1-4, with 9 bases aligning to TRBD1. With 6 bases clipped from V and 8 bases from J, the junction kept 10 bases outside the gene matches. The CDR3 spans 14 residues. Germline CDR1 reads DFQATT; CDR2 reads SNEGSKA (reference sequence).

This clonotype appeared a few times. The V and J genes are TRBV29-1 and TRBJ1-4; D may be TRBD1 (6 bases). V was trimmed by 6 bases and J by 10 bases, leaving 24 bases between them. This CDR3 region has 15 residues. Germline CDR1 SQVTM, CDR2 ANQGSEA. The CDR3 DNA reads as TGCAGCGTGGACCCAGGGGAGGGGACGACTGGAAAACTGTTTTTT. Its protein product is CSVDPGEGTTGKLFF.

This chain uses TRBV10-3 with TRBJ2-7; D is uncertain. The length of the CDR3 is 14 residues. The V gene lost 0 bases and the J gene lost 4 bases, with 10 bases spanning the gap. CDR1 ENHRY and CDR2 SYGVKD come from the germline V gene. The CDR3 region has the DNA TGTGCCATCAGTGAGTCGTGGTTTGAGTACGAGCAGTACTTC. Protein product: CAISESWFEYEQYF.

Note on this clonotype: The junction and the germline gene differ at one end; a read error may be behind it. The rearrangement joins TRBV28 to TRBJ2-5; the match to TRBD2 covers 8 bases. With the DNA end fitting TRBJ2-7 better, the J assignment may be wrong. The CDR3 is 17 amino acids. Germline lookup yields CDR1 MDHEN and CDR2 SYDVKM. The CDR3 region has the DNA TGTGCCGGCAGTTTTCCCCTAGCAGCGGGAGAAACCTACGAGCAGTACTTC. The encoded protein is CAGSFPLAAGETYEQYF.

The CDR3 region has the DNA TGTGCCAGCAGCGTAACAACCCCAGGTTCACCCCTCCACTTT. Translated, it gives CASSVTTPGSPLHF. The rearrangement uses TRBV9 and TRBJ1-6; no definite D call. The CDR3 sequence is 14 residues long. Trimming removed 1 base from V and 9 bases from J, with 11 bases in between. Germline-derived CDR1 and CDR2 are SGDLS and YYNGEE.

This clonotype showed up just a few times. This chain links TRBV5-5 with TRBJ1-5; no firm D call. Germline CDR1 SGHKS, CDR2 YYEKEE (reference sequence). V dropped 0 bases and J dropped 1 base, with 5 bases sitting between them. The CDR3 extends over 14 amino acids. The CDR3 DNA is TGTGCCAGCAGCTTGGTGATGAGCAATCAGCCCCAGCATTTT. It translates to CASSLVMSNQPQHF.

The gene calls are TRBV5-4 and TRBJ2-5; a possible D gene is TRBD1 (6 bases). The tail of the sequence fits TRBJ2-1 better, so the J call may be wrong. The germline V gene has CDR1 SGHNT and CDR2 YYREEE (reference sequence). The length of the CDR3 is 12 residues. CDR3 sequence reads: CASSSLGAEQFF. CDR3 nucleotides: TGTGCCAGCAGCTCCCTGGGGGCCGAGCAGTTCTTC.

The chain carries TRBV28 and TRBJ2-1; D unclear. Germline V gives CDR1 MDHEN, CDR2 SYDVKM. The CDR3 is 13 amino acids. V gave up 4 bases and J gave up 5 bases, with 9 bases separating them. The CDR3 spells CASSSPQNNEQFF. CDR3 DNA sequence: TGTGCCAGCAGTTCCCCCCAGAACAATGAGCAGTTCTTC.

This clonotype was counted many times. The V gene is TRBV5-1, the J gene TRBJ2-5; a weak D match, TRBD2 (5 bases). V lost 0 bases and J 0 bases, leaving 6 bases between the germline ends. The CDR3 spans 14 residues. Germline CDR1 reads SGHRS; CDR2 reads YFSETQ. The CDR3 nucleotides are TGCGCCAGCAGCTTGGGAGGGTACCAAGAGACCCAGTACTTC. It specifies CASSLGGYQETQYF.

The genes are TRBV27 and TRBJ2-7; TRBD2 aligns across 7 bases. This CDR3 spans 16 amino acids. The germline V gene encodes CDR1 MNHEY and CDR2 SMNVEV (reference sequence). The trim removed 3 bases at V and 2 bases at J, leaving 10 bases unmatched. Here the CDR3 reads CASSLEQRDPTYEQYF. For the CDR3, the DNA is TGTGCCAGCAGTTTGGAACAGCGGGATCCCACCTACGAGCAGTACTTC.